The 25 T cell receptor beta chains presented below share a single source sample, sequenced in a study of blood T cell repertoires in COVID-19. Only in-frame clones appear in the TCRdb table, and some are missing; sequencing was by immunoSEQ multiplex PCR. This table has under 65,000 clones, about nine tenths appearing once. Sequenced input: peripheral blood. The receptors were gathered from a man older than 75 with acute or convalescent COVID-19.

This clone was detected only a few times. This rearrangement joins TRBV2 to TRBJ1-6; D gene ambiguous. The CDR3 is 13 residues long. CDR1 and CDR2 (germline): SNHLY, FYNNEI. V was clipped by 2 bases and J by 9 bases, with 8 bases between them. In DNA form, the CDR3 reads TGTGCCAGCAGTGAACAGACGGGTTCACCCCTCCACTTT. It specifies CASSEQTGSPLHF.

The V call is TRBV9, the J call TRBJ1-1; D not resolved. In germline, CDR1 is SGDLS, CDR2 YYNGEE. V lost 2 bases and J 4 bases, leaving 9 bases between the germline ends. The CDR3 has 13 amino acids. The CDR3 is CASSVGGTTEAFF. As DNA, the CDR3 is TGTGCCAGCAGCGTGGGAGGTACCACTGAAGCTTTCTTT. The full variable domain, rest sourced from reference TRBV9 and TRBJ1-1, is DSGVTQTPKHLITATGQRVTLRCSPRSGDLSVYWYQQSLDQGLQFLIQYYNGEERAKGNILERFSAQQFPDLHSELNLSSLELGDSALYFCASSVGGTTEAFFGQGTRLTVV.

The chain recombines TRBV6-1 with TRBJ2-2; 9 bases are a match to TRBD2. V gave up 4 bases and J gave up 6 bases; unmatched junction bases: 9. The CDR3 sequence is 16 residues long. From germline, CDR1 is MNHNS and CDR2 SASEGT. CDR3 sequence: CASSGGRGGPPGELFF. CDR3 coding DNA: TGTGCCAGCAGTGGAGGGCGGGGGGGCCCCCCCGGGGAGCTGTTTTTT.

The chain is built from TRBV10-3 and TRBJ1-3; TRBD1 might be the D (5 bases). The germline V gene has CDR1 ENHRY and CDR2 SYGVKD. The CDR3 has 14 residues. Deletions cut 2 bases from V and 10 bases from J, with 15 bases between. The CDR3 is CAISEVAGRGTIYF. The CDR3, as DNA: TGTGCCATCAGTGAGGTGGCCGGCCGGGGGACCATATATTTT.

The chain recombines TRBV2 with TRBJ2-1; no firm D call. CDR1 and CDR2 (germline): SNHLY, FYNNEI. The CDR3 extends over 15 amino acids. The V end lost 2 bases, the J end lost 2 bases, and 10 bases lay between the germline ends. CDR3 amino acids: CASSERGPPYNEQFF. In DNA, the CDR3 is TGTGCCAGCAGTGAACGAGGCCCTCCCTACAATGAGCAGTTCTTC.

The J gene is TRBJ2-2, the V gene TRBV6-5; D unresolved. This CDR3 region has 12 residues. From germline, CDR1 is MNHEY and CDR2 SVGAGI. V dropped 6 bases and J dropped 4 bases, with 6 bases sitting between them. The CDR3 bases are TGTGCCAGCAGGGGCCTCACCGGGGAGCTGTTTTTT. This codes for CASRGLTGELFF.

This rearrangement joins TRBV30 to TRBJ2-5, with D unresolved. V was pared by 0 bases and J by 1 base, with 6 bases between. Germline CDR1 GTSNPN, CDR2 SVGIG (reference sequence). The CDR3 consists of 13 residues. CDR3 nucleotide sequence: TGTGCCTGGAGTGTACGGTTCCAAGAGACCCAGTACTTC. It encodes CAWSVRFQETQYF.

This chain's CDR3 is CASSPWTGGDEYGYTF. The CDR3 bases are TGCGCCAGCAGCCCATGGACAGGGGGCGATGAATATGGCTACACCTTC. The chain recombines TRBV5-1 with TRBJ1-2; TRBD1 aligns across 11 bases. Trimming removed 4 bases from V and 5 bases from J; junction bases left unmatched: 10. The CDR3 has 16 amino acids. Germline V CDR1 and CDR2: SGHRS, YFSETQ.

CDR3 in amino acids: CASSKCGQGAYEQYF. The CDR3 nucleotides read TGTGCCAGCAGCAAGTGCGGACAGGGTGCCTACGAGCAGTACTTC. V and J are TRBV21-1 and TRBJ2-7; the D call of TRBD1 is as the table states it, not checked on the DNA. TRBV21-1 is termed a pseudogene. The CDR3 is 15 amino acids.

This chain joins TRBV3-1 (or the pseudogene TRBV3-2) and TRBJ2-7; 7 nucleotides match TRBD1. V lost 4 bases to trimming and J lost 2 bases; unmatched junction nucleotides: 5. This CDR3 comprises 14 residues. From germline, CDR1 is LGHDT and CDR2 YNNKEL (reference sequence). In nucleotides, the CDR3 is TGTGCCAGCAGCCTCGGGACAGAACCCTACGAGCAGTACTTC. It yields the protein CASSLGTEPYEQYF.

This clone was detected a few times. The genes are TRBV7-3 and TRBJ2-5; D perhaps matches TRBD2 (6 bases). This CDR3 spans 15 amino acids. CDR1 SGHTA and CDR2 FQGTGA come from the germline V gene. The V gene lost 5 bases and the J gene lost 2 bases, with 15 bases spanning the gap. The CDR3 sequence: CASSPGGREQETQYF. The CDR3 DNA reads as TGTGCCAGCAGCCCCGGGGGAAGGGAGCAAGAGACCCAGTACTTC. The variable domain in full, with the rest retrieved from reference TRBV7-3 and TRBJ2-5, is GAGVSQTPSNKVTEKGKYVELRCDPISGHTALYWYRQSLGQGPEFLIYFQGTGAADDSGLPNDRFFAVRPEGSVSTLKIQRTERGDSAVYLCASSPGGREQETQYFGPGTRLLVL.

The chain is built from TRBV27 and TRBJ1-1; D may be TRBD1 (5 bases). The CDR3 length is 15 residues. In germline, CDR1 is MNHEY, CDR2 SMNVEV (reference sequence). Trimming took 10 bases from V and 0 from J, leaving 18 bases between them. The chain's CDR3 is CATQGLGPVNTEAFF. CDR3 DNA: TGTGCCACCCAGGGCTTGGGCCCGGTGAACACTGAAGCTTTCTTT.

This chain joins TRBV19 and TRBJ2-3; 7 nucleotides match TRBD2. The germline CDR1 and CDR2 sequences are LNHDA and SQIVND (reference sequence). J gave up 5 bases and V 0 bases, and 14 bases lay outside the gene matches. This CDR3 comprises 18 residues. This CDR3 reads CASSIDLAGLNTKDTQYF. CDR3 DNA: TGTGCCAGTAGTATAGATTTAGCGGGCCTCAACACAAAAGATACGCAGTATTTT.

V usage is TRBV18 and J usage is TRBJ1-4, with D possibly being TRBD1 (6 bases). This CDR3 comprises 15 residues. The germline V and J ends were trimmed by 5 bases and 5 bases, with 15 bases remaining between them. CDR1 is KGHSH, CDR2 LQKENI, per germline. The CDR3 region has the DNA TGTGCCAGCTCATCACGGACAGCGGGGAATGAAAAACTGTTTTTT. This codes for CASSSRTAGNEKLFF.

The chain has TRBV19 and TRBJ1-4, with D maybe TRBD1 (6 bases). The V and J ends lost 4 bases and 5 bases respectively, with 14 bases between them. Germline lookup yields CDR1 LNHDA and CDR2 SQIVND (reference sequence). The CDR3 spans 15 residues. DNA for the CDR3: TGTGCCAGTAGTACGATGCAGGGGCTGAATGAAAAACTGTTTTTT. It specifies CASSTMQGLNEKLFF.

This clone came up once. This chain uses TRBV7-9 with TRBJ1-5; D remains unclear. The V gene lost 5 bases and the J gene lost 2 bases, with 16 bases spanning the gap. CDR3 length: 16 amino acids. From germline, CDR1 is SEHNR and CDR2 FQNEAQ (reference sequence). The CDR3 region is CASSPGRPHGNQPQHF. The CDR3 bases are TGTGCCAGCAGCCCCGGGAGACCCCATGGCAATCAGCCCCAGCATTTT.

The chain links TRBV9 to TRBJ1-2, with D unresolved. In germline, CDR1 is SGDLS, CDR2 YYNGEE. The CDR3 runs to 13 residues. V was pared by 0 bases and J by 8 bases, with 11 bases between. The CDR3 sequence is CASSVESDRGYTF. CDR3 in DNA: TGTGCCAGCAGCGTAGAGTCAGATCGCGGCTACACCTTC.

The chain joins TRBV6-5 to TRBJ2-7, with D tentatively TRBD2 (5 bases). The CDR3 contains 13 residues. The V gene's germline CDR1 is MNHEY and CDR2 SVGAGI. The ends were cut back, 8 bases at V and 0 bases at J, with 11 bases in the middle. CDR3 in amino acids: CASGSVSSYEQYF. The DNA of the CDR3 is TGTGCCAGCGGGAGCGTAAGCTCCTACGAGCAGTACTTC.

J is TRBJ2-7 and V is TRBV20-1; 7 bases map to TRBD2. Germline loops: CDR1 DFQATT, CDR2 SNEGSKA (reference sequence). Germline trimming cut 6 bases from V and 7 bases from J; bases unmatched to any gene: 3. The CDR3 is 10 residues long. CDR3 protein: CSASGVEQYF. The DNA of the CDR3 is TGCAGTGCCAGCGGGGTTGAGCAGTACTTC.

The genes are TRBV3-1 (or the pseudogene TRBV3-2) and TRBJ2-3; TRBD2 matches at 9 bases. Germline V gene lookup returns CDR1 LGHDT and CDR2 YNNKEL (reference sequence). The CDR3 has 16 residues. The trim removed 4 bases at V and 2 bases at J, leaving 7 bases unmatched. The chain's CDR3 is CASSPSSGGHTDTQYF. The CDR3 DNA reads TGTGCCAGCAGCCCCTCCAGCGGGGGGCACACAGATACGCAGTATTTT.

The J gene is TRBJ2-1, the V gene TRBV6-4; 11 nucleotides agree with TRBD2. J gave up 7 bases and V 5 bases, and 4 bases lay outside the gene matches. Per germline, CDR1 MRHNA and CDR2 SNTAGT. This CDR3 comprises 14 residues. The CDR3 sequence: CASSLAGGRNEQFF. CDR3 sequence (DNA): TGTGCCAGCAGTCTAGCGGGGGGCCGTAATGAGCAGTTCTTC.

A single count supports this clone. The chain is built from TRBV18 and TRBJ1-6, with 7 bases matching TRBD1. Germline CDR1 reads KGHSH; CDR2 reads LQKENI. Losses at the gene ends were 2 bases for V and 9 bases for J; bases not matched to a gene: 4. This CDR3 is built from 14 residues. The CDR3 DNA reads as TGTGCCAGCTCACCAGACAGGGTGGGTTCACCCCTCCACTTT. Residues: CASSPDRVGSPLHF.

The V gene is TRBV2, the J gene TRBJ2-5; D is unclear. The CDR3 has 14 residues. The germline CDR1 and CDR2 sequences are SNHLY and FYNNEI. V was trimmed by 1 base and J by 2 bases, leaving 8 bases between them. CDR3 DNA sequence: TGTGCCAGCAGTGAAGTCAGGTCGCAAGAGACCCAGTACTTC. Its translation: CASSEVRSQETQYF.

The V gene is TRBV5-1, the J gene TRBJ1-1; 9 bases fit TRBD1. V shed 4 bases, J shed 5 bases, and the junction held 9 bases outside the gene matches. Germline CDR1 is SGHRS and CDR2 is YFSETQ. The CDR3 totals 15 residues. The CDR3 loop reads CASSMKQGAGTEAFF. The CDR3 nucleotides read TGCGCCAGCAGCATGAAACAGGGGGCTGGGACTGAAGCTTTCTTT.

The J gene is TRBJ2-5, the V gene TRBV5-1, with 7 positions matching TRBD1. The CDR3 has 15 amino acids. Germline V gene sequence: CDR1 SGHRS, CDR2 YFSETQ. J gave up 6 bases and V 3 bases, and 11 bases lay outside the gene matches. CDR3 sequence reads: CASSSLTGEVKTQYF. In DNA, the CDR3 is TGCGCCAGCAGCTCCCTAACAGGGGAAGTAAAGACCCAGTACTTC.